These T cell receptor beta chains were read from a single sample in a study of post-analysis software for immune sequencing data. Via MiXCR, TCRdb re-called the PCR reads, giving one row per CDR3 protein. The sample includes 740,000 or so distinct CDR3 sequences, approximately 50% of them seen just once. Material: blood. All receptors come from a girl between 5 and 17 years old with multiple sclerosis. Both conserved end residues are part of each CDR3. D genes are given only for firm matches. Not every row has a clone size; where given, it reads once, few, many or a size class.

v_call	d_call	clone_size	j_call	cdr3_aa	cdr3_nt
TRBV12-3/TRBV12-4	NA	NA	TRBJ2-7	CASSLALRWGRAYEQYF	TGTGCCAGCAGTTTAGCTCTTCGGTGGGGACGAGCATACGAGCAGTACTTC
TRBV6-1	TRBD1	NA	TRBJ2-7	CASMETGGFEQYF	TGTGCCAGCATGGAGACAGGGGGTTTCGAGCAGTACTTC
TRBV4-1	TRBD2	NA	TRBJ2-5	CASSQSGGGTQETQYF	TGCGCCAGCAGCCAATCGGGAGGCGGGACGCAAGAGACCCAGTACTTC
TRBV18	NA	NA	TRBJ1-4	CASSPLTGWEKLFF	TGTGCCAGCTCACCATTGACGGGATGGGAAAAACTGTTTTTT
TRBV20-1	NA	NA	TRBJ2-5	CSASWRRQYEETQYF	TGCAGTGCTAGCTGGCGGAGACAGTACGAAGAGACCCAGTACTTC
TRBV7-9	NA	NA	TRBJ2-1	CASSLVLATSYNEQFF	TGTGCCAGCAGCTTAGTCCTAGCGACTTCCTACAATGAGCAGTTCTTC
TRBV5-1	NA	NA	TRBJ1-1	CASSPGGQMNTEAFF	TGCGCCAGCAGCCCAGGCGGACAGATGAACACTGAAGCTTTCTTT
TRBV10-2	TRBD1	NA	TRBJ2-5	CASSHWMTGMAETQYF	TGCGCCAGCAGCCACTGGATGACAGGGATGGCCGAGACCCAGTACTTC
TRBV3-1	NA	NA	TRBJ1-2	CASTQGFYGYTF	TGTGCCAGCACCCAGGGGTTCTATGGCTACACCTTC
TRBV10-1	TRBD1	NA	TRBJ2-5	CASSEKTGMQETQYF	TGCGCCAGCAGTGAGAAGACAGGGATGCAAGAGACCCAGTACTTC
TRBV5-1	NA	few	TRBJ2-5	CASSPRSLGTQYF	TGCGCCAGCAGCCCCCGGTCCCTCGGGACCCAGTACTTC
TRBV6-5	NA	NA	TRBJ1-2	CASRGSRDSNYGYTF	TGTGCCAGCAGGGGGTCGCGAGATTCTAACTATGGCTACACCTTC
TRBV5-4	NA	NA	TRBJ1-2	CASSLNTNSNYGYTF	TGTGCCAGCAGCTTGAACACCAATTCTAACTATGGCTACACCTTC
TRBV5-1	NA	NA	TRBJ1-2	CASSLDEGTYGYTF	TGCGCCAGCAGCTTGGATGAGGGCACCTATGGCTACACCTTC
TRBV5-1	NA	NA	TRBJ2-4	CASSAASDTKNIQYF	TGCGCCAGCAGCGCCGCTAGCGATACCAAAAACATTCAGTACTTC
TRBV29-1	NA	few	TRBJ2-1	CSVGGGWKAFINEQFF	TGCAGCGTTGGGGGGGGCTGGAAGGCTTTTATCAATGAGCAGTTCTTC
TRBV29-1	NA	NA	TRBJ2-7	CSALPDTTYEQYF	TGCAGCGCCTTACCTGACACTACCTACGAGCAGTACTTC
TRBV2	NA	NA	TRBJ2-1	CASSEEIATSKQFF	TGTGCCAGCAGTGAAGAGATAGCTACCTCAAAGCAGTTCTTC
TRBV29-1	TRBD2	few	TRBJ2-3	CSVAGTSGGSDTQYF	TGCAGCGTGGCCGGGACTAGCGGGGGGAGTGATACGCAGTATTTT
TRBV2	NA	few	TRBJ2-5	CACSRDNPYQETQYF	TGTGCCTGCAGCAGGGACAACCCGTACCAAGAGACCCAGTACTTC
TRBV7-6	NA	NA	TRBJ2-7	CASSPQTGSYEQYF	TGTGCCAGCAGCCCCCAGACAGGTTCCTACGAGCAGTACTTC
TRBV6-1	NA	NA	TRBJ2-7	CASRTTAPGQYF	TGTGCCAGCAGAACGACAGCCCCGGGGCAGTACTTC
TRBV5-1	NA	few	TRBJ2-5	CASSLTRKQETQYF	TGCGCCAGCAGCTTGACCCGGAAGCAAGAGACCCAGTACTTC
TRBV15	NA	NA	TRBJ1-4	CATSRGGGNEKLFF	TGTGCCACCAGCAGAGGAGGGGGTAATGAAAAACTGTTTTTT
TRBV6-6	TRBD1	NA	TRBJ1-2	CASSYSRGGGGGHTF	TGTGCCAGCAGTTACTCGAGAGGGGGCGGCGGCGGCCACACCTTC
TRBV7-2	TRBD2	NA	TRBJ2-7	CASSLGLAGGRLSHEQYF	TGTGCCAGCAGCTTAGGACTAGCGGGGGGGCGGCTTTCGCACGAGCAGTACTTC
TRBV5-1	NA	NA	TRBJ2-1	CASSLGDISYNEQFF	TGCGCCAGCAGCTTGGGCGACATCTCCTACAATGAGCAGTTCTTC
TRBV29-1	NA	NA	TRBJ1-2	CSVGGHYGYTF	TGCAGCGTTGGAGGGCACTATGGCTACACCTTC
TRBV2	TRBD2	once	TRBJ2-1	CASRAGVVDEQFF	TGTGCCAGCAGGGCGGGAGTGGTCGATGAGCAGTTCTTC
TRBV7-9	NA	NA	TRBJ2-1	CASSKTTGLAAPSYNEQFF	TGTGCCAGCAGCAAGACGACAGGGCTAGCGGCCCCATCCTACAATGAGCAGTTCTTC
TRBV7-9	NA	NA	TRBJ2-3	CASSLVETAVDTQYF	TGTGCCAGCAGCTTAGTCGAGACAGCTGTAGATACGCAGTATTTT
TRBV5-1	TRBD1	few	TRBJ1-2	CASSLQGVPSSGYTF	TGCGCCAGCAGCTTACAGGGGGTCCCGTCCTCTGGCTACACCTTC
TRBV7-3	NA	NA	TRBJ2-7	CARSLTWGNEQYF	TGTGCCAGGAGCTTAACGTGGGGGAACGAGCAGTACTTC
TRBV20-1	NA	NA	TRBJ1-6	CSARDPGRLGSPLHF	TGCAGTGCTAGAGACCCGGGAAGATTAGGTTCACCCCTCCACTTT
TRBV4-1	NA	few	TRBJ1-2	CASSQDAIGTEHLGYTF	TGCGCCAGCAGCCAAGATGCAATAGGAACGGAGCACCTCGGCTACACCTTC
TRBV24-1	TRBD2	NA	TRBJ2-2	CATRASGRNTGELFF	TGTGCCACCAGAGCTAGCGGGAGAAACACCGGGGAGCTGTTTTTT
TRBV6-5	TRBD1	NA	TRBJ2-1	CASFKRQGVGEQFF	TGTGCCAGCTTCAAGCGACAGGGGGTCGGGGAGCAGTTCTTC
TRBV18	NA	NA	TRBJ2-5	CASSPLTRSETQYF	TGTGCCAGCTCACCTTTGACAAGGTCAGAGACCCAGTACTTC
TRBV7-8	TRBD1	few	TRBJ2-5	CASSLEWTGDQETQYF	TGTGCCAGCAGCTTAGAGTGGACAGGGGACCAAGAGACCCAGTACTTC
TRBV29-1	TRBD1	few	TRBJ1-2	CSVGQGINNYGYTF	TGCAGCGTTGGACAGGGAATCAATAACTATGGCTACACCTTC
TRBV12-5	TRBD2	NA	TRBJ2-7	CASGSDGRGYEQYF	TGTGCTAGTGGCTCCGACGGGAGGGGATACGAGCAGTACTTC
TRBV20-1	TRBD2	NA	TRBJ2-1	CSAAVSSGSGEQFF	TGCAGTGCCGCGGTGTCTAGCGGGAGCGGTGAGCAGTTCTTC
TRBV3-1	TRBD2	NA	TRBJ2-7	CASSPWTSGYEQYF	TGTGCCAGCAGCCCGTGGACTAGCGGATACGAGCAGTACTTC